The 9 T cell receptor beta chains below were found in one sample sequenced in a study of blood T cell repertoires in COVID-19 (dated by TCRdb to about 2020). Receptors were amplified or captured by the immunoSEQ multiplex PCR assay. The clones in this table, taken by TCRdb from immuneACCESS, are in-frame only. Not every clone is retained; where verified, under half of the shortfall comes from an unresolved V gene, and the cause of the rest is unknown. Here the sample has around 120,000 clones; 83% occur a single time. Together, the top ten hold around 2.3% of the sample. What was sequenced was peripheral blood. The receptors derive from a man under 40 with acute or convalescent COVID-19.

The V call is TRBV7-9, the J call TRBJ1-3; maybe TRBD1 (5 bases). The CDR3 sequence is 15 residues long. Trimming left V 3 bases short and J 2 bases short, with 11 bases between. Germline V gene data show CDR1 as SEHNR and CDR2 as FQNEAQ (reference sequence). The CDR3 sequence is CASSFSTGAGNTIYF. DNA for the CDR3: TGTGCCAGCAGCTTTTCAACGGGGGCTGGAAACACCATATATTTT.

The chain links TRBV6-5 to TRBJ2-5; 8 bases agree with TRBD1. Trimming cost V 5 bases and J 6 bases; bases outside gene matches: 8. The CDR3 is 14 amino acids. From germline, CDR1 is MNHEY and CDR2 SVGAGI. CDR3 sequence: CASSIGQGGQTQYF. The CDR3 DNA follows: TGTGCCAGCAGTATAGGACAGGGTGGACAGACCCAGTACTTC.

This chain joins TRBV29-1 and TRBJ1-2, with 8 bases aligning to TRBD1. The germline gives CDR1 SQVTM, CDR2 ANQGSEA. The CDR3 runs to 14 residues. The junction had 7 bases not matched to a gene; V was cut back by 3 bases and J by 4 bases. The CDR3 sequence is CSVERTGKGYGYTF. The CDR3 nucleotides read TGCAGCGTTGAGAGGACAGGGAAGGGCTATGGCTACACCTTC.

Written as DNA, the CDR3 is TGTGCCAGCAGCCCCCGGACAGGGGTCTATGGCTACACCTTC. Translating it yields CASSPRTGVYGYTF. This chain connects TRBV7-2 to TRBJ1-2; 9 bases map to TRBD1. Germline trimming cut 5 bases from V and 4 bases from J; bases unmatched to any gene: 5. The CDR3 length is 14 residues. Germline CDR1 reads SGHTA; CDR2 reads FQGNSA.

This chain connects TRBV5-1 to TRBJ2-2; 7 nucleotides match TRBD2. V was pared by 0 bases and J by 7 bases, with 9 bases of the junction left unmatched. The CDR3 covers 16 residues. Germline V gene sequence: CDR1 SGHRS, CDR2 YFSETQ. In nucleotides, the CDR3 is TGCGCCAGCAGCTTGGAGGGCGGGAGATTAAGCGGGGAGCTGTTTTTT. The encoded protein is CASSLEGGRLSGELFF.

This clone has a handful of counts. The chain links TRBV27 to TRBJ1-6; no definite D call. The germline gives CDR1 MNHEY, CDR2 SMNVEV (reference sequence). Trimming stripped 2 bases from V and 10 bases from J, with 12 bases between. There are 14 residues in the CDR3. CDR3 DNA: TGTGCCAGCAGTTTAAGCGGGGAAGTCTCACCCCTCCACTTT. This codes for CASSLSGEVSPLHF.

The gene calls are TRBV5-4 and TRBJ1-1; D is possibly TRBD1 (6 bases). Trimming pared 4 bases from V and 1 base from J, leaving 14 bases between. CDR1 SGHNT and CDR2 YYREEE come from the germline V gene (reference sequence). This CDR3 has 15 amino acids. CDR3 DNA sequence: TGTGCCAGCAGCCCCGCCTGGGGGCGGAACACTGAAGCTTTCTTT. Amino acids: CASSPAWGRNTEAFF. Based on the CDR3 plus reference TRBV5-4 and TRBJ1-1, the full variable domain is ETGVTQSPTHLIKTRGQQVTLRCSSQSGHNTVSWYQQALGQGPQFIFQYYREEENGRGNFPPRFSGLQFPNYSSELNVNALELDDSALYLCASSPAWGRNTEAFFGQGTRLTVV.

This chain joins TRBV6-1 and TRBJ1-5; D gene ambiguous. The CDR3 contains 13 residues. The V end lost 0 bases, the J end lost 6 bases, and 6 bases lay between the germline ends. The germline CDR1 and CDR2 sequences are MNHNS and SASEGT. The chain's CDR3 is CASSEAPGQPQHF. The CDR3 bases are TGTGCCAGCAGTGAAGCCCCGGGTCAGCCCCAGCATTTT.

The CDR3 DNA reads as TGTGCCAGCAGTCCCCAAGCTAGCGGGAGATGGAATGAGCAGTTCTTC. This gives the protein CASSPQASGRWNEQFF. The rearrangement links TRBV28 to TRBJ2-1; 10 nucleotides line up with TRBD2. Germline lookup yields CDR1 MDHEN and CDR2 SYDVKM. The CDR3 length is 16 residues. V dropped 5 bases and J dropped 7; count of bases not matched to a gene: 11.